One sample yielded the 5 T cell receptor beta chains listed below, sequenced in a study of long-term antiretroviral therapy in people with HIV. Run at survey level, the immunoSEQ assay was version v3.0. The assay was immunoSEQ multiplex PCR, and TCRdb's table has in-frame clones only and misses some. The sample lists 15,000 to 20,000 clones; approximately 84% were seen once. The material sequenced was unsorted PBMCs, taken 0.9 years after starting antiretroviral therapy. Receptors were obtained from a man aged 18-30 years with HIV.

The V gene is TRBV6-6, the J gene TRBJ1-6; 8 positions match TRBD1. This CDR3 contains 15 residues. Trimming at V came to 3 bases and at J to 7 bases, leaving 5 bases not matched to a gene. Germline values: CDR1 MNHNY, CDR2 SVGAGI (reference sequence). The chain's CDR3 is CASSYQGARNSPLHF. CDR3 in DNA: TGTGCCAGCAGTTATCAGGGGGCCCGGAATTCACCCCTCCACTTT.

V and J are TRBV25-1 and TRBJ2-1; TRBD2 aligns across 8 bases. There are 17 residues in the CDR3. Germline-derived CDR1 and CDR2 are MGHDK and SYGVNS. The trim removed 1 base at V and 0 bases at J, leaving 5 bases unmatched. CDR3 protein: CASSELKRGSSYNEQFF. The CDR3 coding sequence is TGTGCCAGCAGTGAATTAAAGCGGGGGAGCTCCTACAATGAGCAGTTCTTC.

The rearrangement links TRBV10-3 to TRBJ1-5; no reliable D call. In germline, CDR1 is ENHRY, CDR2 SYGVKD. V was pared by 4 bases and J by 1 base, with 5 bases between. This CDR3 comprises 13 residues. The CDR3: CAISGESNQPQHF. DNA for the CDR3: TGTGCCATCAGTGGAGAGAGCAATCAGCCCCAGCATTTT.

This chain connects TRBV4-1 to TRBJ2-7; D unresolved. The length of the CDR3 is 12 residues. The germline V gene encodes CDR1 MGHRA and CDR2 YSYEKL. V lost 1 base and J 6 bases, leaving 7 bases between the germline ends. CDR3 bases: TGCGCCAGCAGCCAAGTTAGCTCCGAGCAGTACTTC. This gives the protein CASSQVSSEQYF.

The chain carries TRBV2 and TRBJ1-2; D is undetermined. This CDR3 comprises 13 residues. The germline CDR1 and CDR2 sequences are SNHLY and FYNNEI. Deletions cut 8 bases from V and 6 bases from J, with 16 bases between. The CDR3 sequence: CASGITVSDGYTF. The CDR3 nucleotides are TGTGCCAGCGGAATTACAGTTTCCGATGGCTACACCTTC.